What follows describes a single T cell receptor beta chain. This specimen belongs to a study of T cell changes during pregnancy in multiple sclerosis. Here immunoSEQ multiplex PCR was the method, and the copy in TCRdb shows in-frame clones only, minus some. In the table there are about 94,000 clones, 80% to 95% of which are singletons. This sequence was found in a female donor with multiple sclerosis, enrolled in a pregnancy study. Material: peripheral blood, obtained after pregnancy.

This CDR3 reads CSVEDRTSSYEQYF. The CDR3 region has the DNA TGCAGCGTTGAAGATAGGACAAGCTCCTACGAGCAGTACTTC. The gene calls are TRBV29-1 and TRBJ2-7; maybe TRBD1 (5 bases). The CDR3 runs to 14 residues. V was pared by 0 bases and J by 0 bases, with 9 bases between. Germline V gene data show CDR1 as SQVTM and CDR2 as ANQGSEA.